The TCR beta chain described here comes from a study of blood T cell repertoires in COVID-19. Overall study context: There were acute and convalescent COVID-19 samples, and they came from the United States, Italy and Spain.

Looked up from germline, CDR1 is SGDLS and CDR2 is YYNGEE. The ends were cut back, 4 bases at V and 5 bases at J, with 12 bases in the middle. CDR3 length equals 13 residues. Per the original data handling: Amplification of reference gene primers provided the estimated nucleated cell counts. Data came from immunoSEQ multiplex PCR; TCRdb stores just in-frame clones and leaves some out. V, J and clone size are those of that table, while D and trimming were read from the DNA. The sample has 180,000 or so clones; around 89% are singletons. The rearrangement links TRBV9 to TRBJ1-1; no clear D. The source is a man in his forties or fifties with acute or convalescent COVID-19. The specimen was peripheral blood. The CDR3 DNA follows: TGTGCCAGCAGCCCAGACGGGGAAACTGAAGCTTTCTTT. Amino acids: CASSPDGETEAFF. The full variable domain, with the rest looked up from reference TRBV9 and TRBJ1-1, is DSGVTQTPKHLITATGQRVTLRCSPRSGDLSVYWYQQSLDQGLQFLIQYYNGEERAKGNILERFSAQQFPDLHSELNLSSLELGDSALYFCASSPDGETEAFFGQGTRLTVV.